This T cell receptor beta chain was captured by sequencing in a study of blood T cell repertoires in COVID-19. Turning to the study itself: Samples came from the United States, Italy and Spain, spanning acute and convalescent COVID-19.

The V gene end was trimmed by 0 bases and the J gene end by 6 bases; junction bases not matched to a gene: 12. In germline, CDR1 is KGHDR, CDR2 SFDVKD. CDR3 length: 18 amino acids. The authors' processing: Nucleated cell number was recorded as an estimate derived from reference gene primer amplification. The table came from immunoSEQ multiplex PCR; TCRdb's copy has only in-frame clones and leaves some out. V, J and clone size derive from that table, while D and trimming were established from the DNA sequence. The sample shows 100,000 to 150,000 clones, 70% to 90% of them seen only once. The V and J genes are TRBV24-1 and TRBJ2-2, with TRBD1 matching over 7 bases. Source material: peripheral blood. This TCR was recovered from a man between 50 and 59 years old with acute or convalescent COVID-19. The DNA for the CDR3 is TGTGCCACCAGTGATTTGGGTAGGGGGCAACGAAATGCCGGGGAGCTGTTTTTT. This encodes CATSDLGRGQRNAGELFF.